What follows are 13 T cell receptor beta chains derived from one specimen sequenced in a study of a mutant IDH1 vaccine in newly diagnosed glioma. Profiling relied on immunoSEQ multiplex PCR, and the TCRdb table lists in-frame clones only, not all of them. The sample includes approximately 82,000 clones, approximately 85% of them seen just once. The sample's time point: week 23, last vaccination. Vaccination comprised doses that each held 300 ug of mutant IDH1 20-mer peptide, plus topical imiquimod. These receptors have no identified antigens. Sequenced here: PBMCs, sampled from a glioma patient whose treatment included an IDH1 peptide vaccine. Every receptor here comes from a man younger than 40 with glioma. Some clones in this sample may be carry-over from other donors' samples.

The CDR3 here is CASSRKRQGYGNTIYF. The CDR3 DNA is TGTGCCAGCAGCCGAAAGAGACAGGGGTATGGAAACACCATATATTTT. This chain uses TRBV7-9 with TRBJ1-3, with 8 nucleotides matching TRBD1. This CDR3 is 16 amino acids long. V lost 5 bases, J lost 3 bases, and 9 bases stayed unmatched. Germline V CDR1 and CDR2: SEHNR, FQNEAQ (reference sequence).

V gene TRBV9 combines with J gene TRBJ1-2; the D gene is possibly TRBD1 (6 bases). Trimming took off 3 bases at V and 3 bases at J, with 9 bases between the two ends. The CDR3 covers 13 residues. CDR1 is SGDLS and CDR2 is YYNGEE in the germline V gene. The CDR3 DNA reads TGTGCCAGCAGCGCTTCAGGGGACTATGGCTACACCTTC. This gives the protein CASSASGDYGYTF.

This clone was seen only once. The V and J genes are TRBV19 and TRBJ1-5, with TRBD1 matching over 9 bases. This CDR3 contains 16 residues. Germline-derived CDR1 and CDR2 are LNHDA and SQIVND (reference sequence). V trimming: 2 bases; J trimming: 7 bases; junction bases outside the gene matches: 9. The CDR3 is CASSISGGTGGQPQHF. The DNA for the CDR3 is TGTGCCAGTAGTATAAGCGGTGGTACAGGGGGCCAGCCCCAGCATTTT.

The J gene is TRBJ2-7, the V gene TRBV7-9; D uncertain. CDR1 and CDR2 (germline): SEHNR, FQNEAQ (reference sequence). The CDR3 loop spans 12 amino acids. Trimming cost V 1 base and J 3 bases, with 4 bases left between them. CDR3: CASSLGVYEQYF. CDR3 bases: TGTGCCAGCAGCTTAGGGGTCTACGAGCAGTACTTC.

This clone has just one count. J is TRBJ1-1 and V is TRBV6-1; 12 bases are a match to TRBD1. V trimming: 4 bases; J trimming: 5 bases; junction bases outside the gene matches: 5. CDR1 is MNHNS and CDR2 is SASEGT in the germline V gene. The CDR3 is 15 amino acids. CDR3 DNA: TGTGCCAGCAGTGGGCGGGACAGGGGGCGAACTGAAGCTTTCTTT. It yields the protein CASSGRDRGRTEAFF.

The chain carries TRBV28 and TRBJ2-5; 8 bases match TRBD1. The V segment lost 3 bases and the J segment 5 bases; nucleotides outside the gene matches: 11. The CDR3 is 16 amino acids. Germline V gives CDR1 MDHEN, CDR2 SYDVKM. CDR3 sequence: CASSFWGRGRWETQYF. For the CDR3, the DNA is TGTGCCAGCAGTTTCTGGGGCAGGGGGCGGTGGGAGACCCAGTACTTC. Using reference TRBV28 and TRBJ2-5 for the parts outside the CDR3, the full variable domain is DVKVTQSSRYLVKRTGEKVFLECVQDMDHENMFWYRQDPGLGLRLIYFSYDVKMKEKGDIPEGYSVSREKKERFSLILESASTNQTSMYLCASSFWGRGRWETQYFGPGTRLLVL.

The rearrangement uses TRBV5-8 and TRBJ1-5, with no clear D. Germline CDR1 and CDR2: SGHTS and YDEGEE. The CDR3 consists of 13 residues. Trimming removed 5 bases from V and 1 base from J, with 7 bases in between. The CDR3 nucleotides read TGTGCCAGCAGTCATCGGAGCAATCAGCCCCAGCATTTT. It translates to CASSHRSNQPQHF.

This chain joins TRBV5-5 and TRBJ1-6; D is undetermined. Germline CDR1 reads SGHKS; CDR2 reads YYEKEE (reference sequence). The CDR3 length is 14 residues. The V and J ends lost 0 bases and 1 base respectively, with 2 bases between them. CDR3 sequence reads: CASSLVSYNSPLHF. The CDR3 coding sequence is TGTGCCAGCAGCTTGGTATCCTATAATTCACCCCTCCACTTT.

The rearrangement joins TRBV7-9 to TRBJ1-4; the D is unclear. Germline V gene lookup returns CDR1 SEHNR and CDR2 FQNEAQ (reference sequence). This CDR3 region has 16 residues. V gave up 1 base and J gave up 0 bases, with 9 bases separating them. Here the CDR3 reads CASSLGLSTTNEKLFF. For the CDR3, the DNA is TGTGCCAGCAGCTTAGGGTTATCAACAACTAATGAAAAACTGTTTTTT.

This clone showed up just once. CDR3: CASMRGVYGYTF. The DNA of the CDR3 is TGTGCCAGCATGCGGGGGGTCTATGGCTACACCTTC. The gene calls are TRBV2 and TRBJ1-2; weak D call: TRBD1 (5 bases). Trimming stripped 7 bases from V and 4 bases from J, with 10 bases between. The CDR3 has 12 residues. Germline V lookup: CDR1 SNHLY, CDR2 FYNNEI.

DNA of the CDR3: TGTGCCAGCAGCTTAGGGTGGGGGACAGGGTTGGGCGCCACTGAAGCTTTCTTT. It specifies CASSLGWGTGLGATEAFF. The V call is TRBV7-2, the J call TRBJ1-1; 9 bases are a match to TRBD1. The germline V gene encodes CDR1 SGHTA and CDR2 FQGNSA. The CDR3 covers 18 residues. V was pared by 1 base and J by 4 bases, with 13 bases of the junction left unmatched.

J is TRBJ2-2 and V is TRBV18; TRBD2 agrees at 7 bases. Germline lookup yields CDR1 KGHSH and CDR2 LQKENI. This CDR3 spans 15 amino acids. V lost 3 bases to trimming and J lost 6 bases; unmatched junction nucleotides: 7. The CDR3 nucleotides read TGTGCCAGCTCACCGACGACTGGGGGGGCCGGGGAGCTGTTTTTT. Residues: CASSPTTGGAGELFF.

The chain combines TRBV4-2 with TRBJ1-1, with no clear D. In germline, CDR1 is LGHNA, CDR2 YNFKEQ. The V and J ends lost 5 bases and 1 base respectively, with 8 bases between them. CDR3 size: 13 residues. CDR3 sequence: CASSLQPNTEAFF. The CDR3 region has the DNA TGTGCCAGCAGCTTACAGCCGAACACTGAAGCTTTCTTT.